The 9 T cell receptor beta chains below all came from one sample that was sequenced in a study of shared clonotypes between healthy human individuals. Measured with immunoSEQ multiplex PCR; TCRdb has only the in-frame clones, and not every one. The table lists about 510,000 clones, 79% of them singletons. The sample was PBMCs. The receptor set was obtained from a woman aged 40 to 50 in good health. Some clones in this sample may be carry-over from other donors' samples.

Judged by abundance, this clone is medium-sized. The V call is TRBV4-2, the J call TRBJ1-1; D unresolved. The CDR3 length is 15 residues. V was trimmed by 3 bases and J by 1 base, leaving 12 bases between them. Germline CDR1 reads LGHNA; CDR2 reads YNFKEQ. This CDR3 reads CASSQTTLTNTEAFF. DNA for the CDR3: TGTGCCAGCAGCCAGACGACTTTAACGAACACTGAAGCTTTCTTT.

The chain couples TRBV7-2 to TRBJ2-7; perhaps D is TRBD1 or TRBD2 (6 bases each). With 5 bases removed from V and 2 bases from J, the gap between germline ends came to 16 bases. Germline CDR1 reads SGHTA; CDR2 reads FQGNSA. The CDR3 is made up of 15 amino acids. CDR3: CASSPWGARAYEQYF. CDR3 bases: TGTGCCAGCAGCCCCTGGGGGGCCAGGGCCTACGAGCAGTACTTC.

The chain joins TRBV9 to TRBJ2-1; 7 nucleotides align to TRBD2. V lost 6 bases, J lost 5 bases, and 11 bases stayed unmatched. CDR3 length: 15 amino acids. Germline V gene lookup returns CDR1 SGDLS and CDR2 YYNGEE. The chain's CDR3 is CASTVGPSGDNEQFF. CDR3 DNA: TGTGCCAGCACCGTGGGGCCTAGCGGTGACAATGAGCAGTTCTTC.

This clone has more than one count but fewer than ten. The chain links TRBV10-3 to TRBJ2-7; no reliable D call. V lost 4 bases and J lost 6, with 13 bases in between. Germline loops: CDR1 ENHRY, CDR2 SYGVKD. The CDR3 sequence is 13 residues long. CDR3 sequence reads: CAISGSSNGEQYF. The CDR3 DNA reads TGTGCCATCAGTGGTTCCTCGAACGGCGAGCAGTACTTC.

This clone was seen a single time. Other DNA sequences within the sample encode an identical CDR3. This chain links TRBV5-5 with TRBJ2-3; D may be TRBD1 (5 bases). Trimming removed 1 base at V and 1 base at J, with 7 bases between. CDR3 length equals 14 residues. CDR1 is SGHKS and CDR2 is YYEKEE in the germline V gene (reference sequence). The CDR3 protein is CASSLLGGTDTQYF. The CDR3 bases are TGTGCCAGCAGCTTGTTAGGGGGCACAGATACGCAGTATTTT. Variable domain in full (rest from reference TRBV5-5 and TRBJ2-3): DAGVTQSPTHLIKTRGQQVTLRCSPISGHKSVSWYQQVLGQGPQFIFQYYEKEERGRGNFPDRFSARQFPNYSSELNVNALLLGDSALYLCASSLLGGTDTQYFGPGTRLTVL.

This chain connects TRBV28 to TRBJ1-5; a possible D gene is TRBD1 (5 bases). CDR1 and CDR2 from the germline V gene are MDHEN and SYDVKM. V lost 11 bases, J lost 3 bases, and 14 bases lay in between. CDR3 length: 13 amino acids. The CDR3 sequence is CAALGGVNQPQHF. The CDR3 region has the DNA TGTGCCGCCCTGGGGGGAGTCAATCAGCCCCAGCATTTT.

This sequence joins TRBV28 and TRBJ2-4; TRBD1 matches at 9 bases. The CDR3 loop spans 16 amino acids. Per germline, CDR1 MDHEN and CDR2 SYDVKM. With 5 bases clipped from V and 7 bases from J, the junction kept 12 bases outside the gene matches. Written as DNA, the CDR3 is TGTGCCAGCAGTCCCCTGCAACAGGGGGCTGGGAACATTCAGTACTTC. It specifies CASSPLQQGAGNIQYF.

The chain carries TRBV10-2 and TRBJ2-2; the match to TRBD2 covers 9 bases. Looked up from germline, CDR1 is WSHSY and CDR2 is SAAADI. This CDR3 comprises 15 residues. V shed 6 bases, J shed 1 base, and the junction held 3 bases outside the gene matches. The CDR3 spells CASRYSGGNTGELFF. CDR3 sequence (DNA): TGCGCCAGCAGGTATAGCGGGGGGAACACCGGGGAGCTGTTTTTT.

This clone was observed many times. The chain uses TRBV10-1 and TRBJ2-7; TRBD2 is a possible D gene (7 bases). The germline CDR1 and CDR2 sequences are WNHNN and SYGVQD (reference sequence). The CDR3 has 15 residues. Trimming stripped 0 bases from V and 7 bases from J, with 16 bases between. CDR3 amino acids: CASSESGGGFGEQYF. The CDR3 nucleotides are TGCGCCAGCAGTGAGTCGGGCGGGGGCTTCGGTGAGCAGTACTTC.